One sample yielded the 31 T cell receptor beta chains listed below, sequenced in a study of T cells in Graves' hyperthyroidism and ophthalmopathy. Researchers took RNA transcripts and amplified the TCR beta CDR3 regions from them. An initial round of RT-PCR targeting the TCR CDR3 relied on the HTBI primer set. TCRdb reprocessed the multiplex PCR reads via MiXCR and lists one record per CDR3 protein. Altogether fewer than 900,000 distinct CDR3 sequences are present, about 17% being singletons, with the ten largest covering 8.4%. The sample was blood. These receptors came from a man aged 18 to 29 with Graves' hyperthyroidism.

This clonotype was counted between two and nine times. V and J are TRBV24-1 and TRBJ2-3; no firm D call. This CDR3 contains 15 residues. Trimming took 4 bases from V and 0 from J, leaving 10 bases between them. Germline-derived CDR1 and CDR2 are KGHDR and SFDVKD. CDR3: CATSDRTRSTDTQYF. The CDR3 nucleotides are TGTGCCACCAGTGACAGGACGCGAAGCACAGATACGCAGTATTTT.

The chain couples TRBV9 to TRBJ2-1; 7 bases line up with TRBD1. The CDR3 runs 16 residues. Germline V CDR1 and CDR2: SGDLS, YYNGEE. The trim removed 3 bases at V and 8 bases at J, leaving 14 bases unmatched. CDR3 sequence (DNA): TGTGCCAGCAGCGCCGTGACAGGGATAGGGGGCGATGAGCAGTTCTTC. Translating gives CASSAVTGIGGDEQFF.

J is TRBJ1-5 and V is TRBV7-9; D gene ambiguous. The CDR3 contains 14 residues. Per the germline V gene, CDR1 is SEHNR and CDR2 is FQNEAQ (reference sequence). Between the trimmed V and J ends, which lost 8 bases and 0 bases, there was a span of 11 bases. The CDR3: CASGPVDSNQPQHF. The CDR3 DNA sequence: TGTGCCAGCGGCCCAGTGGATAGCAATCAGCCCCAGCATTTT.

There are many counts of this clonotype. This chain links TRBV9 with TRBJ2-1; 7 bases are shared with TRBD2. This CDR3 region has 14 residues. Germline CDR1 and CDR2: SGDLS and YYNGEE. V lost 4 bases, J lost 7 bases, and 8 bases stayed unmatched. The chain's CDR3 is CASSSGGRENEQFF. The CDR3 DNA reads TGTGCCAGCAGCTCCGGCGGGAGAGAGAATGAGCAGTTCTTC. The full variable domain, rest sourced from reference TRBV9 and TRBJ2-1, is DSGVTQTPKHLITATGQRVTLRCSPRSGDLSVYWYQQSLDQGLQFLIQYYNGEERAKGNILERFSAQQFPDLHSELNLSSLELGDSALYFCASSSGGRENEQFFGPGTRLTVL.

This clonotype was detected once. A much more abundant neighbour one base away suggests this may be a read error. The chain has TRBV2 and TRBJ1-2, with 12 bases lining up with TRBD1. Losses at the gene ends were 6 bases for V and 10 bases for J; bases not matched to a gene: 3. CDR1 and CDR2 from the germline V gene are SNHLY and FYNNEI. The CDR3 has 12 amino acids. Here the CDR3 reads CASSGTGGAYTF. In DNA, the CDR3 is TGTGCCAGCAGCGGGACAGGGGGCGCCTACACCTTC.

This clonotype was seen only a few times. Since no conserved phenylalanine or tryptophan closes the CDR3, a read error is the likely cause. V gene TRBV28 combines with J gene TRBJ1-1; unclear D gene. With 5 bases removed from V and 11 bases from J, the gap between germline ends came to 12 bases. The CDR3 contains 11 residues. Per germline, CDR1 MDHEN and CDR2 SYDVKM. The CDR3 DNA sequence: TGTGCCAGCAGTCTCCTCGGGAAGGCTTTCCTT. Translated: CASSLLGKAFL.

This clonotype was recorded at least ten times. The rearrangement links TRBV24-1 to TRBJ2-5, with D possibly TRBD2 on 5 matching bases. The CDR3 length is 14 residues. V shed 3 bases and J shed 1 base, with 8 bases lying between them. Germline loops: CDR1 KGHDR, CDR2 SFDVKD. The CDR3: CATSDGGSQETQYF. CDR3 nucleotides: TGTGCCACCAGTGATGGCGGGTCCCAAGAGACCCAGTACTTC.

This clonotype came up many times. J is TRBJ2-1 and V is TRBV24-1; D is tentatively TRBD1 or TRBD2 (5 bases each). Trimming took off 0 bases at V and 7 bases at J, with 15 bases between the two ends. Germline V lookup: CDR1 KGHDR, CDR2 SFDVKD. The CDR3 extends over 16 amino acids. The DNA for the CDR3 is TGTGCCACCAGTGATTTGCAAAGGGGCCGAGGGAATGAGCAGTTCTTC. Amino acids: CATSDLQRGRGNEQFF.

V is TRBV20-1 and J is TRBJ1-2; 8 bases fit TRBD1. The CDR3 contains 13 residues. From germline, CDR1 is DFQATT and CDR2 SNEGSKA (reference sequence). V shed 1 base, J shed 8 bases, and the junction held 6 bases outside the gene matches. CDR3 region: CSARGKTGVGYTF. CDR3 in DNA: TGCAGTGCTAGAGGGAAGACAGGGGTCGGCTACACCTTC.

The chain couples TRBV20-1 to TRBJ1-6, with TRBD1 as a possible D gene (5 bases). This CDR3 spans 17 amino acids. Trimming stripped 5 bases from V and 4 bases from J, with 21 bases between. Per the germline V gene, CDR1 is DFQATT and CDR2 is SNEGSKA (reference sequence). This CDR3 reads CSAESLGTTTYNSPLHF. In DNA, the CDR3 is TGCAGTGCTGAATCCCTCGGGACCACAACGTATAATTCACCCCTCCACTTT.

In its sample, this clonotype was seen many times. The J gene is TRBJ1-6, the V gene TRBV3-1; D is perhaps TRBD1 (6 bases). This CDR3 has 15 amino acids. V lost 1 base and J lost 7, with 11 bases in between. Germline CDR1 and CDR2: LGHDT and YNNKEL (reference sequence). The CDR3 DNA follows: TGTGCCAGCAGCCAAGGTAACCAGGGGAATTCACCCCTCCACTTT. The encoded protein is CASSQGNQGNSPLHF.

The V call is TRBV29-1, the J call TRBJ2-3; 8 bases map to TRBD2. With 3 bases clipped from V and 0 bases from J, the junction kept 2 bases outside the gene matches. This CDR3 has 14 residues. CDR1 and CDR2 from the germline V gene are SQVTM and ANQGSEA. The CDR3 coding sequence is TGCAGCGTTGATGCTAGCGGGAGCACAGATACGCAGTATTTT. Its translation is CSVDASGSTDTQYF.

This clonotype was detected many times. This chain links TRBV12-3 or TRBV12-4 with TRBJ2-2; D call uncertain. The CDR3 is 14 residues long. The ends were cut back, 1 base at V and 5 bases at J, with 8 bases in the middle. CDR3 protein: CASSLVARTGELFF. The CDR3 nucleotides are TGTGCCAGCAGTTTAGTGGCCAGGACCGGGGAGCTGTTTTTT.

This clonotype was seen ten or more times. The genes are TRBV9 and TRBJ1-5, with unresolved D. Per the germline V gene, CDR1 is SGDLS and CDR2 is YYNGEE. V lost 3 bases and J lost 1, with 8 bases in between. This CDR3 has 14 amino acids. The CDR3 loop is CASSGSASNQPQHF. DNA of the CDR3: TGTGCCAGCAGCGGGTCAGCCAGCAATCAGCCCCAGCATTTT. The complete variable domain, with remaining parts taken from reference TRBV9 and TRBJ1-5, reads DSGVTQTPKHLITATGQRVTLRCSPRSGDLSVYWYQQSLDQGLQFLIQYYNGEERAKGNILERFSAQQFPDLHSELNLSSLELGDSALYFCASSGSASNQPQHFGDGTRLSIL.

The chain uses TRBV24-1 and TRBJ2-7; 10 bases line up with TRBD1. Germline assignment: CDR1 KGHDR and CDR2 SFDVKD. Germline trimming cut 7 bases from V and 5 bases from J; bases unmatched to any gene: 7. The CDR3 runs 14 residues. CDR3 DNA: TGTGCCACCAGCCCTTCGGGACAGGGGCACGAGCAGTACTTC. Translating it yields CATSPSGQGHEQYF.

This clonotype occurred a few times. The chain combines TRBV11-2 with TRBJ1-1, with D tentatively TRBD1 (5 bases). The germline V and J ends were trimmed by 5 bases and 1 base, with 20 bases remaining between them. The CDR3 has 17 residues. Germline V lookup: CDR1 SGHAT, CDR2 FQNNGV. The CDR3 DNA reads TGTGCCAGCAGCCATCCTTTAGGTCCGACAGCGAACACTGAAGCTTTCTTT. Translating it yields CASSHPLGPTANTEAFF. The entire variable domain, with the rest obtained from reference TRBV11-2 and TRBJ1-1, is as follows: EAGVAQSPRYKIIEKRQSVAFWCNPISGHATLYWYQQILGQGPKLLIQFQNNGVVDDSQLPKDRFSAERLKGVDSTLKIQPAKLEDSAVYLCASSHPLGPTANTEAFFGQGTRLTVV.

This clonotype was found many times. The CDR3 DNA sequence: TGCAGCGTTGATCCCAGCGAGGACACAGATACGCAGTATTTT. Protein: CSVDPSEDTDTQYF. This chain joins TRBV29-1 and TRBJ2-3; D uncertain. Trimming removed 3 bases from V and 2 bases from J, with 12 bases in between. Germline V gene data show CDR1 as SQVTM and CDR2 as ANQGSEA. The CDR3 loop spans 14 amino acids.

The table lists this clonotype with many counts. Here the CDR3 DNA reads TGTGCCAGCAGCCCCCCCTGGGGGGGGGAGGGCCTCGATGAGCAGTTCTTC. Translating it yields CASSPPWGGEGLDEQFF. V usage is TRBV7-9 and J usage is TRBJ2-1, with TRBD2 matching 7 bases. J was trimmed by 8 bases and V by 5 bases; bases with no gene match: 18. Germline V lookup: CDR1 SEHNR, CDR2 FQNEAQ (reference sequence). The CDR3 runs to 17 residues. Full variable domain (rest looked up from reference TRBV7-9 and TRBJ2-1): DTGVSQNPRHKITKRGQNVTFRCDPISEHNRLYWYRQTLGQGPEFLTYFQNEAQLEKSRLLSDRFSAERPKGSFSTLEIQRTEQGDSAMYLCASSPPWGGEGLDEQFFGPGTRLTVL.

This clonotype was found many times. The CDR3: CASSFTSDGTDTQYF. CDR3 DNA: TGTGCCAGCAGTTTTACATCGGATGGCACAGATACGCAGTATTTT. The chain is built from TRBV12-3 or TRBV12-4 and TRBJ2-3; D is unclear. The CDR3 totals 15 residues. With 3 bases removed from V and 1 base from J, the gap between germline ends came to 11 bases.

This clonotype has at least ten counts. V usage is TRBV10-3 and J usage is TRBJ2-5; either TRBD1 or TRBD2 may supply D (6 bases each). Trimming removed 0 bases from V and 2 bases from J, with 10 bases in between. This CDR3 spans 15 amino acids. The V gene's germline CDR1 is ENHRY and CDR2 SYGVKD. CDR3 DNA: TGTGCCATCAGTGAGTCGGGGGGCCTACAAGAGACCCAGTACTTC. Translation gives CAISESGGLQETQYF.

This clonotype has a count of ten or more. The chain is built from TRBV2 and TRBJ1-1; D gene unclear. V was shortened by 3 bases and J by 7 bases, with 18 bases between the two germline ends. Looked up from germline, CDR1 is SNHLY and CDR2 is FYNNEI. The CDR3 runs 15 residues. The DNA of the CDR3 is TGTGCCAGCAGTGATCTCCACTGGAGAAAAAGTGAAGCTTTCTTT. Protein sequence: CASSDLHWRKSEAFF.

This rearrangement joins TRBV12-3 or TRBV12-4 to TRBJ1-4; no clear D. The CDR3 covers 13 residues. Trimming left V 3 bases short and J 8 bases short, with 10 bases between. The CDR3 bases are TGTGCCAGCAGTTTTTTCACGCGGGAAAAACTGTTTTTT. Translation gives CASSFFTREKLFF.

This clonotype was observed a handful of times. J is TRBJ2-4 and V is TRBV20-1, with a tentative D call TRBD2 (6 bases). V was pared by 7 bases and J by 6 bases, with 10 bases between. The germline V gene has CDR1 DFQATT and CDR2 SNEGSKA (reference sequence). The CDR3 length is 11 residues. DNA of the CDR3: TGCAGTGGGGGACTCCTAAACATTCAGTACTTC. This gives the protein CSGGLLNIQYF.

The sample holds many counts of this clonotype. The CDR3 sequence: CASSLGAITTPEAFF. The DNA of the CDR3 is TGTGCCAGCAGTTTAGGGGCCATAACTACCCCTGAAGCTTTCTTT. The rearrangement uses TRBV12-3 or TRBV12-4 and TRBJ1-1; D call uncertain. This CDR3 spans 15 amino acids. The V gene lost 1 base and the J gene lost 6 bases, with 15 bases spanning the gap.

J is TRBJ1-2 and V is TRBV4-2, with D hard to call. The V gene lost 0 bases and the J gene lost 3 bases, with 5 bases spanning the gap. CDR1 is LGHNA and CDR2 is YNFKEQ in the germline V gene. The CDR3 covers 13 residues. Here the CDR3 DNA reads TGTGCCAGCAGCCAAGACGGATACTATGGCTACACCTTC. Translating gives CASSQDGYYGYTF.

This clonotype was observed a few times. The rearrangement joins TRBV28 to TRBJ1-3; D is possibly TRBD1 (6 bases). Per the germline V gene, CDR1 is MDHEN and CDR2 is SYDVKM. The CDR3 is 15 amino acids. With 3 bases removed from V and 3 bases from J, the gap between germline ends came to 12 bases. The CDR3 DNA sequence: TGTGCCAGCAGTTTGGCGGACAGAAATGGAAACACCATATATTTT. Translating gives CASSLADRNGNTIYF.

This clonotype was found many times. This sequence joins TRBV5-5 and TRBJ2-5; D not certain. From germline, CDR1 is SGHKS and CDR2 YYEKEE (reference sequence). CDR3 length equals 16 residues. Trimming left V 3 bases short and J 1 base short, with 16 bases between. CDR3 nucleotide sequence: TGTGCCAGCAGCTCAAGGGTAGCAGAGACCCAAGAGACCCAGTACTTC. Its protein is CASSSRVAETQETQYF.

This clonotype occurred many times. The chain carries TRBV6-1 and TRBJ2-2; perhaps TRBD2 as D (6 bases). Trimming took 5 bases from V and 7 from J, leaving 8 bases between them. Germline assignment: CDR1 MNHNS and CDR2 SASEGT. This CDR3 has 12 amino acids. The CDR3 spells CASSTGGGELFF. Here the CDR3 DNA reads TGTGCCAGCAGTACCGGGGGCGGGGAGCTGTTTTTT.

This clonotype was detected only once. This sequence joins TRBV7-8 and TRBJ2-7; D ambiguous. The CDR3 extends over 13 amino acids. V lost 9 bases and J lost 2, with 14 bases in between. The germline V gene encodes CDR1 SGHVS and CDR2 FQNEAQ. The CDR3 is CASSIGPAYEQYF. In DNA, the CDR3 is TGTGCCAGTAGTATAGGCCCGGCCTACGAGCAGTACTTC.

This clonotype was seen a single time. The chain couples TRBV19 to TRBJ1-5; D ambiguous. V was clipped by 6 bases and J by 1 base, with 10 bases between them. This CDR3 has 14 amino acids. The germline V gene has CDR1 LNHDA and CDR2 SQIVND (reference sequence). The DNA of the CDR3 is TGTGCCAGTAGCCTCCGAATGAGCAATCAGCCCCAGCATTTT. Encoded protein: CASSLRMSNQPQHF.

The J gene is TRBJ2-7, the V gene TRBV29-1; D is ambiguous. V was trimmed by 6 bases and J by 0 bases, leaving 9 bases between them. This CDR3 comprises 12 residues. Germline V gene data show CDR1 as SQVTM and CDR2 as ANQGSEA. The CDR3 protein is CSVQTGSYEQYF. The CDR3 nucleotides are TGCAGCGTGCAGACTGGCTCCTACGAGCAGTACTTC.